This T cell receptor beta chain emerged from a study of beta chain features in type 1 diabetes. Findings and caveats of the study: Cells with high TCR expression could be over-represented by cDNA sequencing.

This clone was picked up a small number of times. Its antigen is currently unknown. Trimming removed 0 bases at V and 3 bases at J, with 5 bases between. The length of the CDR3 is 14 residues. Per germline, CDR1 SGHAT and CDR2 FQNNGV. The investigators reverse transcribed all of the isolated RNA, so they sequenced expressed TCRB transcripts. About 3.6 million reads were obtained on average from naive, central memory and regulatory T cell samples. Clones were sequenced by immunoSEQ multiplex PCR, and TCRdb holds only the in-frame ones, with some missing. The data contain 200,000 to 250,000 clones, around a quarter of them singletons.

The rearrangement links TRBV11-2 to TRBJ2-2; D remains ambiguous. The sample was central memory CD4+ T cells from blood. The TCR sequence derives from a man between 25 and 39 years old in good health. CDR3 nucleotide sequence: TGTGCCAGCAGCTTAGAGAGCTACACCGGGGAGCTGTTTTTT. Its protein product is CASSLESYTGELFF.